Each of the 32 T cell receptor beta chains below was sequenced from the same sample in a study of T-cell memory formation after mild COVID-19 (dated by TCRdb to 2020 to 2022). Library creation used 5' RACE. The instrument given in TCRdb is Illumina NovaSeq 6000. The public sequencing data were trimmed at Q25 with fastp and processed into clonotypes with MiXCR by TCRdb, which kept only in-frame beta chains. Duplicate CDR3 protein sequences are folded into a single record with the most common DNA and genes. The sample profile shows 250,000 or so distinct CDR3 sequences; about 20% of them were found once. 20% to 25% of the sample is taken by the ten largest. Source material: PBMCs or a T cell subset sorted from them (not recorded which). The receptor source for this set is a man younger than 30 who had mild COVID-19 (a few samples of this study predate the infection). The sample titles of this study are shuffled in the database, so cell type and time point are left out; the donor was told from shared clones.

V gene TRBV28 combines with J gene TRBJ2-6; perhaps TRBD2 as D (5 bases). The germline V gene encodes CDR1 MDHEN and CDR2 SYDVKM. The germline V and J ends were trimmed by 6 bases and 4 bases, with 13 bases remaining between them. This CDR3 comprises 15 residues. The CDR3 loop reads CASRAGPGGANVLTF. The CDR3 bases are TGTGCCAGCAGAGCAGGACCGGGAGGGGCCAACGTCCTGACTTTC.

This clonotype has only a few counts. The V call is TRBV7-6, the J call TRBJ2-5; D unclear. The germline V gene has CDR1 SGHVS and CDR2 FNYEAQ. V lost 4 bases to trimming and J lost 5 bases, with 26 bases between them. The CDR3 contains 18 residues. CDR3 sequence reads: CASSSRTPSFTRQETQYF. For the CDR3, the DNA is TGTGCCAGCAGCTCCCGGACCCCCTCTTTTACAAGGCAGGAGACCCAGTACTTC. Based on the CDR3 plus reference TRBV7-6 and TRBJ2-5, the full variable domain is GAGVSQSPRYKVTKRGQDVALRCDPISGHVSLYWYRQALGQGPEFLTYFNYEAQQDKSGLPNDRFSAERPEGSISTLTIQRTEQRDSAMYRCASSSRTPSFTRQETQYFGPGTRLLVL.

Only a few counts were recorded for this clonotype. The rearrangement joins TRBV11-2 to TRBJ2-7; D remains ambiguous. The ends were cut back, 3 bases at V and 4 bases at J, with 7 bases in the middle. The germline CDR1 and CDR2 sequences are SGHAT and FQNNGV. The CDR3 extends over 12 amino acids. This CDR3 reads CASSLGYYEQYV. The CDR3 DNA sequence: TGTGCCAGCAGCTTGGGCTATTACGAGCAGTACGTC.

This rearrangement joins TRBV6-2 or TRBV6-3 to TRBJ2-7, with TRBD1 as a possible D gene (6 bases). The CDR3 has 15 amino acids. The ends were cut back, 6 bases at V and 1 base at J, with 16 bases in the middle. Looked up from germline, CDR1 is MNHEY and CDR2 is SVGEGT. The CDR3 loop reads CASSTVAGASYEQYV. CDR3 coding DNA: TGTGCCAGCAGCACGGTGGCAGGGGCATCCTACGAGCAGTACGTC.

This clonotype was counted only a few times. The rearrangement joins TRBV7-6 to TRBJ2-2; 12 bases fit TRBD2. V lost 2 bases, J lost 7 bases, and 8 bases stayed unmatched. The CDR3 is made up of 17 amino acids. The germline V gene has CDR1 SGHVS and CDR2 FNYEAQ. CDR3 nucleotides: TGTGCCAGCAGCTTATATGCCCCTAGCGGGGGGGACGGGGAGCTGTTTTTT. It encodes CASSLYAPSGGDGELFF. Supplemented by reference TRBV7-6 and TRBJ2-2, the full variable domain reads GAGVSQSPRYKVTKRGQDVALRCDPISGHVSLYWYRQALGQGPEFLTYFNYEAQQDKSGLPNDRFSAERPEGSISTLTIQRTEQRDSAMYRCASSLYAPSGGDGELFFGEGSRLTVL.

Only a few counts were recorded for this clonotype. The chain carries TRBV7-2 and TRBJ2-5, with 8 nucleotides matching TRBD1. The CDR3 has 15 residues. In germline, CDR1 is SGHTA, CDR2 FQGNSA. Trimming removed 6 bases from V and 7 bases from J; junction bases left unmatched: 13. The CDR3 DNA sequence: TGTGCCAGCAGACCTACAGGGGGAAGGATGGTGACCCAGTACTTC. Residues: CASRPTGGRMVTQYF.

The CDR3 loop reads CSVLVRYTDTQYF. As DNA, the CDR3 is TGCAGCGTTCTGGTCAGATACACAGATACGCAGTATTTT. The rearrangement uses TRBV29-1 and TRBJ2-3; D unclear. The CDR3 contains 13 residues. Germline CDR1 and CDR2: SQVTM and ANQGSEA. V was trimmed by 5 bases and J by 2 bases, leaving 11 bases between them.

A few counts support this clonotype. The genes are TRBV29-1 and TRBJ2-1, with D perhaps matching TRBD2 (6 bases). Germline assignment: CDR1 SQVTM and CDR2 ANQGSEA. The V end was cut by 7 bases, the J end by 3 bases, with 10 bases between. The CDR3 consists of 12 residues. In DNA form, the CDR3 reads TGCAGCGCCGTCGGGGGCTACAATGAGCAGTTCTTC. Translating gives CSAVGGYNEQFF.

The gene calls are TRBV11-2 and TRBJ2-7, with 8 nucleotides matching TRBD2. The V gene end was trimmed by 5 bases and the J gene end by 3 bases; junction bases not matched to a gene: 6. CDR3 length: 14 amino acids. CDR1 is SGHAT, CDR2 FQNNGV, per germline. The CDR3 DNA reads as TGTGCCAGCAGCCCGACGGCGGGGGGCTACGAGCAGTACTTC. Translated, it gives CASSPTAGGYEQYF. Full variable domain (rest looked up from reference TRBV11-2 and TRBJ2-7): EAGVAQSPRYKIIEKRQSVAFWCNPISGHATLYWYQQILGQGPKLLIQFQNNGVVDDSQLPKDRFSAERLKGVDSTLKIQPAKLEDSAVYLCASSPTAGGYEQYFGPGTRLTVT.

This clonotype was seen only a few times. The rearrangement uses TRBV9 and TRBJ2-3; TRBD2 might be the D (6 bases). CDR1 and CDR2 from the germline V gene are SGDLS and YYNGEE. The CDR3 consists of 16 residues. Trimming took off 3 bases at V and 3 bases at J, with 17 bases between the two ends. The CDR3 coding sequence is TGTGCCAGCAGCGAGCGACAGTCCCGGGGGACAGATACGCAGTATTTT. Residues: CASSERQSRGTDTQYF. Full variable domain (missing parts from reference TRBV9 and TRBJ2-3): DSGVTQTPKHLITATGQRVTLRCSPRSGDLSVYWYQQSLDQGLQFLIQYYNGEERAKGNILERFSAQQFPDLHSELNLSSLELGDSALYFCASSERQSRGTDTQYFGPGTRLTVL.

This chain joins TRBV4-1 and TRBJ1-1; TRBD1 might be the D (6 bases). This CDR3 has 15 amino acids. CDR1 is MGHRA, CDR2 YSYEKL, per germline. The ends were cut back, 4 bases at V and 4 bases at J, with 16 bases in the middle. In nucleotides, the CDR3 is TGCGCCAGCAGCCCCAGGCACGTAGGGGGCACTGAAGCTTTCTTT. It yields the protein CASSPRHVGGTEAFF.

The chain carries TRBV4-1 and TRBJ2-1; perhaps TRBD2 as D (5 bases). Trimming pared 2 bases from V and 5 bases from J, leaving 13 bases between. The germline gives CDR1 MGHRA, CDR2 YSYEKL. This CDR3 spans 15 amino acids. DNA of the CDR3: TGCGCCAGCAGCCAAAGGGCGGGCGAGAACAATGAGCAGTTCTTC. It is translated as CASSQRAGENNEQFF.

The J gene is TRBJ2-1, the V gene TRBV18, with D possibly TRBD1 on 6 matching bases. The CDR3 sequence is 14 residues long. V was shortened by 6 bases and J by 7 bases, with 16 bases between the two germline ends. Germline CDR1 KGHSH, CDR2 LQKENI. CDR3 protein: CASSPGRGNNEQFF. The DNA of the CDR3 is TGTGCCAGCTCCCCGGGCAGGGGCAATAATGAGCAGTTCTTC.

The count of this clonotype is one. This sequence joins TRBV7-2 and TRBJ1-2; D is perhaps TRBD1 (6 bases). Deletions cut 4 bases from V and 13 bases from J, with 22 bases between. CDR3 size: 14 residues. Germline CDR1 reads SGHTA; CDR2 reads FQGNSA. CDR3 residues: CASSSNTLTGPGTF. The CDR3 DNA reads TGTGCCAGCAGCTCGAACACCCTGACAGGTCCGGGCACCTTC.

J is TRBJ2-7 and V is TRBV7-3; unclear D gene. V lost 1 base, J lost 2 bases, and 12 bases lay in between. From germline, CDR1 is SGHTA and CDR2 FQGTGA. The CDR3 runs to 15 residues. The CDR3 spells CASSLIPTRAYEQYF. DNA of the CDR3: TGTGCCAGCAGCTTAATTCCTACCCGGGCCTACGAGCAGTACTTC.

This clonotype occurred a few times. The chain employs TRBV12-3 or TRBV12-4 and TRBJ1-5; D is unresolved. The CDR3 is 13 residues long. V was shortened by 3 bases and J by 5 bases, with 8 bases between the two germline ends. CDR3 sequence reads: CASSFLRDQPQHF. The CDR3 nucleotides read TGTGCCAGCAGTTTCCTACGGGATCAGCCCCAGCATTTT.

This chain uses TRBV5-1 with TRBJ1-6, with a possible D match to TRBD1 (5 bases). Germline lookup yields CDR1 SGHRS and CDR2 YFSETQ. Trimming took off 0 bases at V and 7 bases at J, with 11 bases between the two ends. The CDR3 contains 15 residues. The CDR3 spells CASSLVGDSNSPLHF. CDR3 bases: TGCGCCAGCAGCTTGGTGGGGGATTCGAATTCACCCCTCCACTTT. The full variable domain, rest sourced from reference TRBV5-1 and TRBJ1-6, is KAGVTQTPRYLIKTRGQQVTLSCSPISGHRSVSWYQQTPGQGLQFLFEYFSETQRNKGNFPGRFSGRQFSNSRSEMNVSTLELGDSALYLCASSLVGDSNSPLHFGNGTRLTVT.

The rearrangement uses TRBV12-3 or TRBV12-4 and TRBJ1-2; D gene ambiguous. CDR3 length: 17 amino acids. The V gene lost 7 bases and the J gene lost 0 bases, with 21 bases spanning the gap. This CDR3 is CASTQAGDKESNYGYTF. CDR3 bases: TGTGCCAGCACCCAAGCCGGGGATAAGGAATCTAACTATGGCTACACCTTC.

This clonotype has a handful of counts. J is TRBJ1-2 and V is TRBV29-1, with a possible D match to TRBD1 (5 bases). Trimming removed 0 bases from V and 7 bases from J, with 9 bases in between. Germline V gene sequence: CDR1 SQVTM, CDR2 ANQGSEA. The CDR3 sequence is 12 residues long. The CDR3, as DNA: TGCAGCGTTGAAGATCAAGGGGCTGGCTACACCTTC. Amino acid sequence: CSVEDQGAGYTF.

Ten or more counts support this clonotype. The chain recombines TRBV3-1 with TRBJ2-2; D uncertain. The CDR3 is 14 amino acids. Germline CDR1 is LGHDT and CDR2 is YNNKEL (reference sequence). V was cut by 1 base and J by 2 bases, with 5 bases left in between. The CDR3 nucleotides are TGTGCCAGCAGCCAAGGAGGAAACACCGGGGAGCTGTTTTTT. Protein sequence: CASSQGGNTGELFF.

The CDR3 loop is CASSPPHTGSRMQYF. CDR3 sequence (DNA): TGTGCCAGCTCACCACCGCATACAGGATCGCGTATGCAGTACTTC. The chain couples TRBV18 to TRBJ2-7; tentative D call: TRBD1 (5 bases). Trimming removed 0 bases at V and 9 bases at J, with 18 bases between. The CDR3 sequence is 15 residues long. CDR1 is KGHSH, CDR2 LQKENI, per germline. Full variable domain (missing parts from reference TRBV18 and TRBJ2-7): NAGVMQNPRHLVRRRGQEARLRCSPMKGHSHVYWYRQLPEEGLKFMVYLQKENIIDESGMPKERFSAEFPKEGPSILRIQQVVRGDSAAYFCASSPPHTGSRMQYFGPGTRLTVT.

The chain uses TRBV9 and TRBJ2-3; D is ambiguous. V was cut by 4 bases and J by 0 bases, with 12 bases left in between. Germline V lookup: CDR1 SGDLS, CDR2 YYNGEE. The CDR3 is made up of 15 amino acids. The CDR3 spells CASSWMTASTDTQYF. The CDR3 DNA follows: TGTGCCAGCAGCTGGATGACCGCTAGCACAGATACGCAGTATTTT.

This clonotype was seen at least ten times. This chain joins TRBV20-1 and TRBJ2-2, with a weak D call TRBD2 (6 bases). CDR3 size: 15 residues. Germline V gene data show CDR1 as DFQATT and CDR2 as SNEGSKA (reference sequence). V lost 5 bases to trimming and J lost 3 bases, with 16 bases between them. The CDR3: CSAAKTGTDTGELFF. For the CDR3, the DNA is TGCAGTGCTGCGAAAACTGGGACTGACACCGGGGAGCTGTTTTTT.

The chain combines TRBV18 with TRBJ2-1, with 12 nucleotides matching TRBD2. CDR3 length: 17 residues. Trimming cost V 0 bases and J 2 bases; bases outside gene matches: 2. CDR1 is KGHSH, CDR2 LQKENI, per germline. The CDR3 loop reads CASSPPLAGGAYNEQFF. CDR3 nucleotides: TGTGCCAGCTCACCACCCCTAGCGGGGGGGGCCTACAATGAGCAGTTCTTC. The whole variable domain, filled in from reference TRBV18 and TRBJ2-1, reads NAGVMQNPRHLVRRRGQEARLRCSPMKGHSHVYWYRQLPEEGLKFMVYLQKENIIDESGMPKERFSAEFPKEGPSILRIQQVVRGDSAAYFCASSPPLAGGAYNEQFFGPGTRLTVL.

This chain joins TRBV5-1 and TRBJ2-1; 9 bases fit TRBD2. The V gene's germline CDR1 is SGHRS and CDR2 YFSETQ. This CDR3 has 14 residues. Unmatched junction bases numbered 7, after V lost 1 base and J lost 11 bases. The CDR3: CASSLTASGAQQFF. The CDR3 DNA is TGCGCCAGCAGCTTGACGGCTAGCGGGGCCCAGCAGTTCTTC.

This clonotype was detected many times. The rearrangement uses TRBV4-3 and TRBJ2-7; no reliable D call. The CDR3 sequence is 14 residues long. Germline CDR1 LGHNA, CDR2 YSLEER. Trimming took 8 bases from V and 0 from J, leaving 14 bases between them. CDR3 nucleotides: TGCGCCAGCGCCCTGGATTTGAGCTCCTACGAGCAGTACTTC. This codes for CASALDLSSYEQYF.

This clonotype was seen a few times. The chain has TRBV20-1 and TRBJ2-2; TRBD2 aligns across 7 bases. Germline values: CDR1 DFQATT, CDR2 SNEGSKA (reference sequence). After removal of 2 bases from V and 5 bases from J, the junction contained 11 bases not matched to a gene. This CDR3 has 16 residues. The CDR3 is CSARPPGRGKTGELFF. CDR3 bases: TGCAGTGCTAGACCTCCGGGGAGGGGAAAAACCGGGGAGCTGTTTTTT.

This clonotype was detected a few times. The chain joins TRBV27 to TRBJ2-1; TRBD1 aligns across 7 bases. Per the germline V gene, CDR1 is MNHEY and CDR2 is SMNVEV (reference sequence). J gave up 7 bases and V 4 bases, and 4 bases lay outside the gene matches. The CDR3 covers 13 residues. CDR3 amino acids: CASSSTGFNEQFF. CDR3 in DNA: TGTGCCAGCAGTTCGACAGGGTTTAATGAGCAGTTCTTC.

This clonotype was found a few times. V is TRBV7-9 and J is TRBJ2-4; D uncertain. Per germline, CDR1 SEHNR and CDR2 FQNEAQ (reference sequence). The CDR3 has 13 amino acids. Trimming stripped 5 bases from V and 7 bases from J, with 12 bases between. The CDR3 loop reads CASSPRQANIQYF. In nucleotides, the CDR3 is TGTGCCAGCAGCCCGCGGCAAGCCAACATTCAGTACTTC.

The chain carries TRBV7-2 and TRBJ2-5; D call uncertain. There are 13 residues in the CDR3. V lost 0 bases, J lost 4 bases, and 6 bases lay in between. Germline V lookup: CDR1 SGHTA, CDR2 FQGNSA. The CDR3 DNA is TGTGCCAGCAGCTTAGCCAAACGAGAGACCCAGTACTTC. It yields the protein CASSLAKRETQYF.

This clonotype was counted many times. This sequence joins TRBV5-1 and TRBJ2-1; a possible D gene is TRBD1 (6 bases). Germline V gene data show CDR1 as SGHRS and CDR2 as YFSETQ. V was shortened by 4 bases and J by 0 bases, with 14 bases between the two germline ends. The CDR3 spans 16 residues. The CDR3 bases are TGCGCCAGCAGCGGTACAGGGTTCGGCTCCTACAATGAGCAGTTCTTC. Translation: CASSGTGFGSYNEQFF.

DNA of the CDR3: TGTGCCAGCAGCTTACGGGGTTCGGGAGAGCAGTTCTTC. Protein: CASSLRGSGEQFF. The chain employs TRBV7-3 and TRBJ2-1, with a tentative D call TRBD2 (5 bases). Germline lookup yields CDR1 SGHTA and CDR2 FQGTGA. V was pared by 2 bases and J by 10 bases, with 12 bases between. There are 13 residues in the CDR3.